This TCR beta chain was retrieved from a study of shared clonotypes between healthy human individuals. Sorted subsets were amplified in replicate PCRs using 200 to 250 ng DNA, 32,000 or so T cell genomes. Sequencing was performed with immunoSEQ multiplex PCR; in TCRdb, only in-frame clones are kept and a portion is missing. The sample has 1.5 million to 1.9 million clones; under 99% are singletons. V shed 2 bases and J 1 base; nucleotides not matched to a gene: 5. The length of the CDR3 is 16 residues. Germline CDR1 reads SNHLY; CDR2 reads FYNNEI. Overall study findings and caveats: Shared clonotypes: about 5% naive CD4, roughly 4% naive CD8, 2% to 2.5% memory CD4, 0.4% memory CD8. The study's rarefaction showed incomplete sorted-subset sequencing despite large depth.

In the case of this clone: As yet, its antigen is unknown.

Sequencing used naive CD4+ T cells sorted from blood. Described subset: CD45RA+ positively selected. The clonotype was recovered from a young man in good health. The V gene is TRBV2, the J gene TRBJ2-3, with 8 positions matching TRBD2. In DNA form, the CDR3 reads TGTGCCAGCAGTGAACGAGCGGGAGTTGGCACAGATACGCAGTATTTT. It encodes CASSERAGVGTDTQYF.